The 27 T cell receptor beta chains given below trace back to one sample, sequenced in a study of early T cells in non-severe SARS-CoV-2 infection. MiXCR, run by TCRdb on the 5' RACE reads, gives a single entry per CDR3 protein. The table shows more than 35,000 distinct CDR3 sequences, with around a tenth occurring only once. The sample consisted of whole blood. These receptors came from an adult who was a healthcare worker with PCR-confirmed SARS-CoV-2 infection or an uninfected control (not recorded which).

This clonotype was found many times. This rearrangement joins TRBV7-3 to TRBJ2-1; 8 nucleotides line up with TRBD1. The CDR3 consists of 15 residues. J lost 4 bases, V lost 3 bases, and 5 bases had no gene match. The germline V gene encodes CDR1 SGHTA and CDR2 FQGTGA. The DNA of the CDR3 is TGTGCCAGCAGCTTTTCTGGGACAGGATACAATGAGCAGTTCTTC. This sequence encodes CASSFSGTGYNEQFF.

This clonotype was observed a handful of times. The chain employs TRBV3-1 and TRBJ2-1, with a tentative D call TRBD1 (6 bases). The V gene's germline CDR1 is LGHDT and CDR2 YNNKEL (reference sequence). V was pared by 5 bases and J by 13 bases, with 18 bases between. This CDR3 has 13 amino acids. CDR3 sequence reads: CASSSWTAMTQFF. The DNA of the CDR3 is TGTGCCAGCAGCTCTTGGACAGCAATGACCCAGTTCTTC.

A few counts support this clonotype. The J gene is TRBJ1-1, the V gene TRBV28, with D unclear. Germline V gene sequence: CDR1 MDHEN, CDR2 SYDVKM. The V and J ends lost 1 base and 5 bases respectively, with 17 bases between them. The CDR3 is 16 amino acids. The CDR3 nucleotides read TGTGCCAGCAGTTTATATAGGGATCGGAGAGGAACTGAAGCTTTCTTT. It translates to CASSLYRDRRGTEAFF. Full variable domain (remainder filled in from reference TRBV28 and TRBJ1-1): DVKVTQSSRYLVKRTGEKVFLECVQDMDHENMFWYRQDPGLGLRLIYFSYDVKMKEKGDIPEGYSVSREKKERFSLILESASTNQTSMYLCASSLYRDRRGTEAFFGQGTRLTVV.

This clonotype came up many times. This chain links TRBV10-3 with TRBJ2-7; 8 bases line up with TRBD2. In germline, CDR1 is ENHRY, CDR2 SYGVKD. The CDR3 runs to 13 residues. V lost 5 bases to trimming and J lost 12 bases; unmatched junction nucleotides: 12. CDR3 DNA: TGTGCCATCAGTCCGGGACTAGATTCTCCTCGGTACTTC. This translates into CAISPGLDSPRYF.

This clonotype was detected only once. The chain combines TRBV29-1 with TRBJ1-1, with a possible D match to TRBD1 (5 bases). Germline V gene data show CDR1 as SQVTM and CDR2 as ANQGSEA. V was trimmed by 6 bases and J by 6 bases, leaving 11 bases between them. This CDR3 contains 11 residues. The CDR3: CSVVGGSEAFF. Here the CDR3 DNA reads TGCAGCGTCGTCGGGGGGTCTGAAGCTTTCTTT.

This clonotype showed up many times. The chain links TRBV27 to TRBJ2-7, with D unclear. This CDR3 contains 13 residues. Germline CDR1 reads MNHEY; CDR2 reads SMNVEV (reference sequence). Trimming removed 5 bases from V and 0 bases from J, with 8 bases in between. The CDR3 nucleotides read TGTGCCAGCAGTCCCCTTAGCTCCTACGAGCAGTACTTC. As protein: CASSPLSSYEQYF.

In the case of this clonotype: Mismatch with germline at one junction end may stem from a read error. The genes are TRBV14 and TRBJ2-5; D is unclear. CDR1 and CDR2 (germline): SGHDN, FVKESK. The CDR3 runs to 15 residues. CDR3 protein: CTSSQDNGIRETQYF. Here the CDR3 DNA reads TGTACCAGCAGCCAAGATAACGGCATTCGAGAGACCCAGTACTTC.

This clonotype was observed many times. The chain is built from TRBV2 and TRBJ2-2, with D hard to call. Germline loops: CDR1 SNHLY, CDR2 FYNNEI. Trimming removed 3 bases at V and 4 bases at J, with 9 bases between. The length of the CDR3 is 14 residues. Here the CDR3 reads CASSEADGTGELFF. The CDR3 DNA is TGTGCCAGCAGTGAGGCGGACGGCACCGGGGAGCTGTTTTTT.

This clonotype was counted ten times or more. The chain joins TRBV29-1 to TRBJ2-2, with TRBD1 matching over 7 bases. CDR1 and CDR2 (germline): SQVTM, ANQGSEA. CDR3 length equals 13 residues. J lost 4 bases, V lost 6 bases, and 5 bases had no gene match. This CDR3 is CSVRGSGTGELFF. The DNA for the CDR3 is TGCAGCGTCAGGGGGAGTGGCACCGGGGAGCTGTTTTTT.

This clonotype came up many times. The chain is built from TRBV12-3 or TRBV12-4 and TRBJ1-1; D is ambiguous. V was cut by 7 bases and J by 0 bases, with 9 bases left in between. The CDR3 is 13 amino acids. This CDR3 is CASKGNLNTEAFF. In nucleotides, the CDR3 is TGTGCCAGCAAGGGAAACCTGAACACTGAAGCTTTCTTT.

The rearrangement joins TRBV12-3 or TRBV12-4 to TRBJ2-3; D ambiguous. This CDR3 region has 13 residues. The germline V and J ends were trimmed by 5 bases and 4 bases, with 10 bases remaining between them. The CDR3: CASSGTSPDTQYF. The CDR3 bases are TGTGCCAGCAGTGGCACGTCCCCAGATACGCAGTATTTT.

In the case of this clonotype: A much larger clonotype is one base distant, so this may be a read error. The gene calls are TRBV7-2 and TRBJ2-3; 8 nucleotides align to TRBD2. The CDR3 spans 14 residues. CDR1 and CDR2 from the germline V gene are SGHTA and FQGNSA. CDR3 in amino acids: CVSSSSLAADTQYF. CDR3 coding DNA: TGTGTCAGCAGCTCCTCACTAGCGGCGGATACGCAGTATTTT.

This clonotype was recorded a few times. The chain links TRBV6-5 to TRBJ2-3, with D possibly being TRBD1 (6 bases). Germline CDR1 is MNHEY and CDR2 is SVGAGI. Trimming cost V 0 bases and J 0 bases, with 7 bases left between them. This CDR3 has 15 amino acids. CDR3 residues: CASSYSGASTDTQYF. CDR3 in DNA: TGTGCCAGCAGTTACTCGGGGGCTAGCACAGATACGCAGTATTTT.

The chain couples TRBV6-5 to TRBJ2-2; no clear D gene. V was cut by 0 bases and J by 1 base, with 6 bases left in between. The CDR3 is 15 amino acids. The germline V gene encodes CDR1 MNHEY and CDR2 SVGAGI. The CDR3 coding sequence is TGTGCCAGCAGTTACTCTTGGGGGAACACCGGGGAGCTGTTTTTT. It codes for CASSYSWGNTGELFF.

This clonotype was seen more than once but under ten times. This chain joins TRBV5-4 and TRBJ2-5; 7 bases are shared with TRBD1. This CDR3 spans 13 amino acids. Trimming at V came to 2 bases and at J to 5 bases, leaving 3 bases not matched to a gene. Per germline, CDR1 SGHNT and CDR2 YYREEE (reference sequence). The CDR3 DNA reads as TGTGCCAGCAGCTTTACAGGGGAGGAGACCCAGTACTTC. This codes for CASSFTGEETQYF.

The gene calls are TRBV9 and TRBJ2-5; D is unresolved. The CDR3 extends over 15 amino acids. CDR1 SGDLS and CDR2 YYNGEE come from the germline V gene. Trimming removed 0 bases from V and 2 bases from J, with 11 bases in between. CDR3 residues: CASSVASTVQETQYF. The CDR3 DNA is TGTGCCAGCAGCGTAGCTTCGACGGTTCAAGAGACCCAGTACTTC. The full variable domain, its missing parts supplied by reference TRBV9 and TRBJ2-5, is DSGVTQTPKHLITATGQRVTLRCSPRSGDLSVYWYQQSLDQGLQFLIQYYNGEERAKGNILERFSAQQFPDLHSELNLSSLELGDSALYFCASSVASTVQETQYFGPGTRLLVL.

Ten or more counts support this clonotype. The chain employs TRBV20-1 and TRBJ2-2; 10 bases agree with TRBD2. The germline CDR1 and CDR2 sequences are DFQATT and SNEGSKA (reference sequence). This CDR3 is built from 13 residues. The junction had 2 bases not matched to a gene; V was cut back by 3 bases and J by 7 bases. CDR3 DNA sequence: TGCAGTGCTAGCCTAGCGGGAGTCGGGGAGCTGTTTTTT. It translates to CSASLAGVGELFF.

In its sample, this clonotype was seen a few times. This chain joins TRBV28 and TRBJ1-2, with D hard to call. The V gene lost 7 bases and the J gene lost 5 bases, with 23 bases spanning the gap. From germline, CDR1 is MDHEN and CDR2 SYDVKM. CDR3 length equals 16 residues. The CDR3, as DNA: TGTGCCAGCACCGTCCCGGACGGCTCCGAGGTATATGGCTACACCTTC. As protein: CASTVPDGSEVYGYTF.

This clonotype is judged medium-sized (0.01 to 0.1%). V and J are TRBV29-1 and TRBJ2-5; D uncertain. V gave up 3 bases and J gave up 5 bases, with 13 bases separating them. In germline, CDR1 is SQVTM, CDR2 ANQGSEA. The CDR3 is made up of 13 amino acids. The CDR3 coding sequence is TGCAGCGTTGATTGGAGATCCGGGGAGACCCAGTACTTC. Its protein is CSVDWRSGETQYF.

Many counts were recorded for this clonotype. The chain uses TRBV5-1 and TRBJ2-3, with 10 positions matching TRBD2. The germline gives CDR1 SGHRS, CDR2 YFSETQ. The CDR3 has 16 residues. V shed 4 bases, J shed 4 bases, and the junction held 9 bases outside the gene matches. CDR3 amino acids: CASSPITSGIADTQYF. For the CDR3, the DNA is TGCGCCAGCAGCCCAATTACTAGCGGGATCGCAGATACGCAGTATTTT.

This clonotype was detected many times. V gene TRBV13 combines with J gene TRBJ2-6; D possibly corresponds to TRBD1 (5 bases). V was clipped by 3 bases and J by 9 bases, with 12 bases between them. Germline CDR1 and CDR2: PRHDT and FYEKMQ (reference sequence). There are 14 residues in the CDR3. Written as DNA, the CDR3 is TGTGCCAGCAGCTTCTGGCAGGGCGGCAACGTCCTGACTTTC. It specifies CASSFWQGGNVLTF.

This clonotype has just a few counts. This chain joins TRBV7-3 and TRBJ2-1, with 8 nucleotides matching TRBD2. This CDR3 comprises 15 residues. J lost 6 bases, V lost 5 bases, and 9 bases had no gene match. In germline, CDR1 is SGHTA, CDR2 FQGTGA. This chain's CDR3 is CASSLSGKVSNEQFF. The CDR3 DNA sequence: TGTGCCAGCAGCCTTAGCGGGAAGGTCTCCAATGAGCAGTTCTTC.

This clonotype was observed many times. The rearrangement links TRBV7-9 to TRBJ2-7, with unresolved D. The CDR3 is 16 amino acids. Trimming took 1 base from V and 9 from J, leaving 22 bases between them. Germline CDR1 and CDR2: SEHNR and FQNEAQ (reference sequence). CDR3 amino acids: CASSLGPPNPFRRQYF. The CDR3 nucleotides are TGTGCCAGCAGCTTAGGTCCGCCTAACCCCTTTCGTCGGCAGTACTTC.

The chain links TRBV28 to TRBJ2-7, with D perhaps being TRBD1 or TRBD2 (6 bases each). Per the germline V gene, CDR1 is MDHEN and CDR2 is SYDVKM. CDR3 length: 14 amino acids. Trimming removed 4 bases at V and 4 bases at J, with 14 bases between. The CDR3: CASSSGVAGYEQYF. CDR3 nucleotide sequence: TGTGCCAGCAGTTCAGGGGTCGCGGGATACGAGCAGTACTTC.

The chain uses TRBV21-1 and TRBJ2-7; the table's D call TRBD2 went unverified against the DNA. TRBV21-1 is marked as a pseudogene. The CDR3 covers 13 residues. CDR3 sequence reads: CARVGGPIHEQYF. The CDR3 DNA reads TGTGCCAGAGTAGGAGGGCCCATCCACGAGCAGTACTTC.

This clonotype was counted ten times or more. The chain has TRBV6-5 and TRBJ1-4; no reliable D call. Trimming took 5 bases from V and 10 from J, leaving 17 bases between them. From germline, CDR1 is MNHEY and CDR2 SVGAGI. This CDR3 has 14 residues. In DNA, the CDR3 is TGTGCCAGCAGTCAAGGGCCACGGGAAGGAAAACTGTTTTTT. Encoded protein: CASSQGPREGKLFF.

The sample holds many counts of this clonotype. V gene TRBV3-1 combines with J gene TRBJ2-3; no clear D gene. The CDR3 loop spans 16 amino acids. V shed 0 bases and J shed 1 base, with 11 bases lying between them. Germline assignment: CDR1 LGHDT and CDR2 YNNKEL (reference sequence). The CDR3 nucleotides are TGTGCCAGCAGCCAAGAGTTGGGTTACGGCACAGATACGCAGTATTTT. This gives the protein CASSQELGYGTDTQYF.